This entry concerns a single T cell receptor (beta chain). Which antigen it targets is not known. Per-base quality was not reported, and no clone a single base away is much larger than it. This record comes from a study of blood T cell repertoires in COVID-19 (dated by TCRdb to the early 2020s). About the investigation overall: Samples covering the acute and convalescent phases of COVID-19 were provided by collaborators in the United States, Italy and Spain. Deeply sampled blood TCRbeta repertoires from subjects exposed to, actively infected with, or recovered from COVID-19 were included in the dataset. The samples were drawn from two sources: the first 160 participants of the ongoing ImmuneRACE study, and over 950 subjects contributed by 6 global collaborators. Where available, HLA class I and class II types were obtained from metadata supplied by the sample provider rather than from assay-based typing. Nearly every sample came with metadata listing a de-identified subject ID, COVID-19 status, age in years and sex. The repertoires were made available in a free public database intended to serve as a resource for research on the immune response to SARS-CoV-2. The material from the prospective study consisted of cDNA or gDNA derived from T cells, B-cell-depleted T cells, or PBMCs.

The immunoSEQ Assay, a bias-controlled multiplex PCR, was used to amplify TCRbeta CDR3 regions from genomic DNA. The source study handled its data this way. The number of nucleated cells in each sample was estimated from the amplification of reference gene primers within the assay. To quantify the absolute abundance of each unique TCRbeta CDR3 rearrangement, sequence reads were collapsed and filtered. Productive Simpson clonality was computed per sample as the square root of Simpson's diversity index over productive rearrangements. The table comes from immuneACCESS by way of TCRdb, which keeps in-frame sequences with V and J called. Part of the clones is missing from these tables; in studies checked, under half for an unresolved V gene and the rest for unknown reasons. The DNA gave D and trimming, while V, J and clone size come from that table. Present in this sample are some 48,000 clones, about nine tenths of which were seen just once. Clones ranked in the top ten supply about 27% of the sample.

The CDR3 covers 13 residues, taking in both the cysteine and the phenylalanine. CDR3 DNA is the only sequence kept; it has 39 bases, read in frame from the first base. The junction shows trimming of 5 bases on V and 0 bases on J, plus 7 bases between the germline ends. The germline V gene (reference sequence) specifies LNHNV as CDR1 and YYDKDF as CDR2. The research as a whole found: How much clinical and demographic metadata was included differed by source and by participant, and the metadata was provided uncurated.

The collaborating institutions used their own protocols to collect whole blood in K2EDTA tubes. Collaborator samples were shipped for TCRbeta analysis as frozen whole blood, isolated PBMCs, or DNA extracted from either sample type. The clonotype comes from a woman over 75 with acute or convalescent COVID-19. The sample comprised peripheral blood. The sequence joins TRBV15 to TRBJ1-1; the D gene is possibly TRBD1, with 5 bases matching. DNA sequence: TGTGCCACCAGCCTGGACATGAACACTGAAGCTTTCTTT. It is translated as CATSLDMNTEAFF.